The 14 T cell receptor beta chains reported below all come from one sample, sequenced in a study of blood T cell repertoires in COVID-19 (dated by TCRdb to about 2020). Preparation of the library involved the immunoSEQ multiplex PCR assay. TCRdb obtained this table from immuneACCESS and retained in-frame rearrangements with V and J assigned. These tables miss some clones; where compared with another copy, unresolved V genes account for less than half of the shortfall, and the remainder is unexplained. The sample has some 68,000 clones on record, about 90% of them singletons. The biggest ten clones account for roughly 3.1% of the sample. Sequenced material: peripheral blood. Receptors originate from a woman in her 50s with COVID-19, enrolled during active disease.

The chain links TRBV28 to TRBJ1-6; D may be TRBD1 (6 bases). CDR1 is MDHEN and CDR2 is SYDVKM in the germline V gene. The CDR3 spans 18 residues. Trimming cost V 2 bases and J 0 bases, with 14 bases left between them. CDR3: CASSLLGALSSYNSPLHF. The CDR3 DNA follows: TGTGCCAGCAGTTTACTGGGGGCCCTGAGCTCCTATAATTCACCCCTCCACTTT.

This clone was recorded once. The CDR3 nucleotides are TGTGCCAGCAGTTTTACCCGGAGGATGGGCCAGCCCCAGCATTTT. Residues: CASSFTRRMGQPQHF. This chain connects TRBV28 to TRBJ1-5; D uncertain. Trimming pared 3 bases from V and 7 bases from J, leaving 16 bases between. The CDR3 sequence is 15 residues long. Per germline, CDR1 MDHEN and CDR2 SYDVKM.

The chain combines TRBV3-1 (or the pseudogene TRBV3-2) with TRBJ2-3; D is unclear. Germline V gives CDR1 LGHDT, CDR2 YNNKEL (reference sequence). This CDR3 is 13 amino acids long. The germline V and J ends were trimmed by 4 bases and 6 bases, with 11 bases remaining between them. The CDR3 DNA reads as TGTGCCAGCAGCCGCTTGAGTTCCGATACGCAGTATTTT. Amino acids: CASSRLSSDTQYF.

V is TRBV7-2 and J is TRBJ1-5; maybe TRBD1 (5 bases). V gave up 4 bases and J gave up 5 bases, with 9 bases separating them. CDR1 is SGHTA and CDR2 is FQGNSA in the germline V gene. The CDR3 is 13 amino acids. The CDR3 loop reads CASSWGGYQPQHF. In nucleotides, the CDR3 is TGTGCCAGCAGCTGGGGGGGGTATCAGCCCCAGCATTTT.

The rearrangement links TRBV15 to TRBJ1-4; TRBD1 might be the D (6 bases). CDR1 and CDR2 (germline): LNHNV, YYDKDF (reference sequence). Trimming cost V 1 base and J 8 bases, with 8 bases left between them. CDR3 length: 13 amino acids. CDR3 residues: CATSRGTAEKLFF. The CDR3 DNA sequence: TGTGCCACCAGCAGAGGGACAGCCGAAAAACTGTTTTTT.

V gene TRBV7-2 combines with J gene TRBJ2-1; D unclear. The CDR3 sequence is 15 residues long. Germline-derived CDR1 and CDR2 are SGHTA and FQGNSA. The germline V and J ends were trimmed by 1 base and 6 bases, with 13 bases remaining between them. The chain's CDR3 is CASSLERWAPNEQFF. The DNA of the CDR3 is TGTGCCAGCAGCTTAGAAAGGTGGGCACCCAATGAGCAGTTCTTC.

The chain is built from TRBV24-1 and TRBJ2-1; 8 bases line up with TRBD1. The CDR3 has 15 amino acids. V lost 3 bases to trimming and J lost 2 bases; unmatched junction nucleotides: 2. Germline V CDR1 and CDR2: KGHDR, SFDVKD. The CDR3 DNA reads as TGTGCCACCAGTGATCGGGACAGGACCTACAATGAGCAGTTCTTC. Amino acids: CATSDRDRTYNEQFF.

The genes are TRBV11-2 and TRBJ2-1; 12 bases match TRBD1. Losses at the gene ends were 5 bases for V and 1 base for J; bases not matched to a gene: 9. Germline CDR1 reads SGHAT; CDR2 reads FQNNGV. CDR3 length: 18 amino acids. The CDR3 protein is CASSPRDRGLNSYNEQFF. DNA for the CDR3: TGTGCCAGCAGCCCCCGGGACAGGGGGCTAAATTCCTACAATGAGCAGTTCTTC.

V and J are TRBV27 and TRBJ2-1; 7 bases agree with TRBD2. The CDR3 has 17 residues. J gave up 3 bases and V 4 bases, and 12 bases lay outside the gene matches. Germline CDR1 MNHEY, CDR2 SMNVEV (reference sequence). CDR3 sequence reads: CASSYWRAGLVYNEQFF. The DNA for the CDR3 is TGTGCCAGCAGTTATTGGAGAGCGGGATTGGTCTACAATGAGCAGTTCTTC.

The chain couples TRBV25-1 to TRBJ1-6, with TRBD1 as a possible D gene (6 bases). V was cut by 9 bases and J by 5 bases, with 8 bases left in between. Germline CDR1 is MGHDK and CDR2 is SYGVNS. The CDR3 spans 12 residues. The chain's CDR3 is CASNRDNSPLHF. CDR3 nucleotide sequence: TGTGCCAGTAACAGGGATAATTCACCCCTCCACTTT. The whole variable domain, filled in from reference TRBV25-1 and TRBJ1-6, reads EADIYQTPRYLVIGTGKKITLECSQTMGHDKMYWYQQDPGMELHLIHYSYGVNSTEKGDLSSESTVSRIRTEHFPLTLESARPSHTSQYLCASNRDNSPLHFGNGTRLTVT.

This clone was found once. The V gene is TRBV7-8, the J gene TRBJ1-3, with 8 bases fitting TRBD1. Per the germline V gene, CDR1 is SGHVS and CDR2 is FQNEAQ. This CDR3 spans 14 amino acids. J lost 5 bases, V lost 4 bases, and 4 bases had no gene match. CDR3 nucleotides: TGTGCCAGCAGCTGGCAGGGGGCCCGAAACACCATATATTTT. It codes for CASSWQGARNTIYF.

The V call is TRBV18, the J call TRBJ2-1; D is undetermined. The ends were cut back, 3 bases at V and 5 bases at J, with 14 bases in the middle. Germline loops: CDR1 KGHSH, CDR2 LQKENI. The CDR3 covers 15 residues. CDR3 residues: CASSPSPLTNNEQFF. Written as DNA, the CDR3 is TGTGCCAGCTCACCTAGTCCCCTTACGAACAATGAGCAGTTCTTC.

The chain has TRBV6-5 and TRBJ1-2; 12 nucleotides agree with TRBD1. The CDR3 is 15 amino acids. V trimming: 5 bases; J trimming: 2 bases; junction bases outside the gene matches: 3. Germline V gene sequence: CDR1 MNHEY, CDR2 SVGAGI. This CDR3 reads CASSLGTGGNYGYTF. CDR3 DNA: TGTGCCAGCAGTCTAGGGACAGGGGGCAACTATGGCTACACCTTC.

This chain uses TRBV9 with TRBJ2-7; possibly TRBD2 for D (6 bases). The V gene's germline CDR1 is SGDLS and CDR2 YYNGEE. Trimming pared 4 bases from V and 4 bases from J, leaving 12 bases between. The CDR3 sequence is 13 residues long. The chain's CDR3 is CASSPPGTYEQYF. The DNA for the CDR3 is TGTGCCAGCAGCCCTCCTGGGACTTACGAGCAGTACTTC. The full variable domain, with the rest looked up from reference TRBV9 and TRBJ2-7, is DSGVTQTPKHLITATGQRVTLRCSPRSGDLSVYWYQQSLDQGLQFLIQYYNGEERAKGNILERFSAQQFPDLHSELNLSSLELGDSALYFCASSPPGTYEQYFGPGTRLTVT.